The entry below describes one TCR beta chain. This clonotype was seen ten or more times. Its antigen is currently not known. Within one base of it there is no much larger clone, and no base qualities were kept. The data are from a study of T-cell reconstitution after alpha-beta-depleted transplantation in children (TCRdb year 2016). With regard to the full study: Using TCR repertoire profiling, the study followed T-cell immune reconstitution in a quantitative way in children after TCRalphabeta/CD19-depleted allogeneic hematopoietic cell transplantation.

The germline V end is reduced by 4 bases and the J end by 3 bases; junction bases left unmatched: 4. From a lookup of the germline V gene, CDR1 and CDR2 are SGHRS and YFSETQ. The CDR3 contains 14 residues, cysteine and phenylalanine counted. The only DNA kept is the CDR3, 42 bases in frame from the first base. Libraries were constructed by PCR. TCRdb names Illumina HiSeq 2500 as the instrument used. Molecular barcoding was employed in the preparation of TCR libraries, with unique molecular identifiers being used to normalize TCRbeta repertoire quantification. Through fastp at Q25 and MiXCR, TCRdb rebuilt clones from the public reads, retaining in-frame beta chains. One record per CDR3 amino acid sequence lists the most common genes and DNA. The sample table shows a few hundred thousand distinct CDR3 sequences, and 10% are seen once. The top ten constitute 2% to 3% of the sample.

Sequencing used PBMCs from the stem cell graft donor, obtained from the stem cell graft. The chain is assembled from TRBV5-1 and TRBJ1-5, with 7 junctional bases fitting TRBD1. The source is a human donor who donated a stem cell graft to a child with acute lymphoblastic leukemia. Here the CDR3 is given as CASSPTGHNQPQHF. The DNA is as follows: TGCGCCAGCAGCCCGACAGGGCACAATCAGCCCCAGCATTTT.